This TCR beta chain was identified in a study of OX40 agonist ivuxolimab in advanced cancers. For the study at large: Enrollees could have had prior anti-PD-1, anti-PD-L1 or anti-CTLA-4 therapy, which around 40% had received. Regarding the study as a whole: Averaged across samples, CD8+ T cells carried more expanded clones than CD4+ did.

TCRdb's table, derived via immunoSEQ multiplex PCR, lists solely in-frame clones and lacks some. This table has roughly 45,000 clones, approximately 84% appearing once. As regards this clone: The antigen is undetermined.

Germline CDR1 KGHSH, CDR2 LQKENI. Trimming removed 3 bases at V and 3 bases at J, with 9 bases between. The CDR3 runs 13 residues. This chain links TRBV18 with TRBJ2-7; maybe TRBD2 (5 bases). This specimen consisted of CD4+ or CD8+ T cells sorted from blood, obtained in a trial of the OX40 agonist ivuxolimab. This receptor was obtained from an adult with an advanced solid tumor such as melanoma, head and neck, liver or kidney cancer. CDR3 in DNA: TGTGCCAGCTCACCTCCCGGGAACTACGAGCAGTACTTC. Translated: CASSPPGNYEQYF.